Presented here are 20 T cell receptor beta chains from one specimen sequenced in a study of CD8 T cells in Susac syndrome. A quantity of about 0.5 to 1 ug RNA underwent reverse transcription using random hexamers. TCRdb re-called the immunoSEQ multiplex PCR reads through MiXCR, storing one row per CDR3 protein. The data contain some 300,000 distinct CDR3 sequences, almost 85% of them singletons. The sample was CD8+ T cells from PBMCs. All receptors derive from a human donor with multiple sclerosis.

This chain uses TRBV12-5 with TRBJ2-3; D may match TRBD1 or TRBD2 (6 bases each). Germline V CDR1 and CDR2: LGHNT, FRNRAP. The CDR3 is 14 amino acids. V gave up 1 base and J gave up 6 bases, with 11 bases separating them. CDR3 coding DNA: TGTGCTAGTGGTTTGGGGGGGGCCGGTGATACGCAGTATTTT. Translating gives CASGLGGAGDTQYF.

The gene calls are TRBV7-9 and TRBJ2-7; D may match TRBD1 or TRBD2 (5 bases each). This CDR3 is 15 amino acids long. The germline CDR1 and CDR2 sequences are SEHNR and FQNEAQ (reference sequence). V lost 4 bases to trimming and J lost 2 bases, with 15 bases between them. The CDR3 nucleotides are TGTGCCAGCAGCTCCCGGGACCCAGGGACCTACGAGCAGTACTTC. Its protein product is CASSSRDPGTYEQYF.

This clonotype has more than one count but fewer than ten. V usage is TRBV6-1 and J usage is TRBJ2-1; the D gene is possibly TRBD2 (5 bases). Per germline, CDR1 MNHNS and CDR2 SASEGT. Trimming cost V 8 bases and J 7 bases, with 12 bases left between them. The CDR3 runs 12 residues. CDR3 nucleotide sequence: TGTGCCAGCCTTGAAGGGAGAAATGAGCAGTTCTTC. Protein product: CASLEGRNEQFF.

The gene calls are TRBV7-3 and TRBJ2-1; D uncertain. Germline V CDR1 and CDR2: SGHTA, FQGTGA. The CDR3 covers 13 residues. V shed 5 bases and J shed 8 bases, with 13 bases lying between them. The CDR3: CASSPDLIHEQFF. The DNA of the CDR3 is TGTGCCAGCAGCCCCGACCTTATCCATGAGCAGTTCTTC.

This clonotype was counted once. The rearrangement uses TRBV7-6 and TRBJ2-3, with a tentative D call TRBD1 (5 bases). The CDR3 length is 13 residues. In germline, CDR1 is SGHVS, CDR2 FNYEAQ. V lost 1 base and J lost 14, with 16 bases in between. In nucleotides, the CDR3 is TGTGCCAGCAGCTTAGACGAGAAGGGGTCGCGGTATTTT. It translates to CASSLDEKGSRYF.

The chain is built from TRBV6-5 and TRBJ1-2; perhaps TRBD1 as D (6 bases). Trimming took 1 base from V and 8 from J, leaving 14 bases between them. Per germline, CDR1 MNHEY and CDR2 SVGAGI. The length of the CDR3 is 14 residues. The CDR3 DNA reads TGTGCCAGCAGTTACTTGACCGGGACACAGGGCTACACCTTC. It encodes CASSYLTGTQGYTF.

The V and J genes are TRBV29-1 and TRBJ1-1, with 7 nucleotides matching TRBD1. The ends lost 5 bases at V and 1 base at J; junction bases unmatched: 10. The CDR3 spans 15 residues. Per the germline V gene, CDR1 is SQVTM and CDR2 is ANQGSEA. The CDR3 loop reads CSVWVQGGKNTEAFF. The DNA for the CDR3 is TGCAGCGTTTGGGTCCAGGGGGGAAAGAACACTGAAGCTTTCTTT. The full variable domain, rest sourced from reference TRBV29-1 and TRBJ1-1, is SAVISQKPSRDICQRGTSLTIQCQVDSQVTMMFWYRQQPGQSLTLIATANQGSEATYESGFVIDKFPISRPNLTFSTLTVSNMSPEDSSIYLCSVWVQGGKNTEAFFGQGTRLTVV.

V gene TRBV9 combines with J gene TRBJ1-5; 10 nucleotides agree with TRBD1. Germline V gene data show CDR1 as SGDLS and CDR2 as YYNGEE. V trimming: 7 bases; J trimming: 4 bases; junction bases outside the gene matches: 5. This CDR3 is built from 14 residues. The CDR3 here is CASFGTGANQPQHF. Written as DNA, the CDR3 is TGTGCCAGCTTTGGGACAGGGGCAAATCAGCCCCAGCATTTT. The full variable domain, with the rest looked up from reference TRBV9 and TRBJ1-5, is DSGVTQTPKHLITATGQRVTLRCSPRSGDLSVYWYQQSLDQGLQFLIQYYNGEERAKGNILERFSAQQFPDLHSELNLSSLELGDSALYFCASFGTGANQPQHFGDGTRLSIL.

This clonotype was found a few times. The chain couples TRBV5-1 to TRBJ2-1; possibly TRBD1 or TRBD2 for D (5 bases each). The CDR3 consists of 18 residues. Trimming pared 2 bases from V and 2 bases from J, leaving 20 bases between. Germline CDR1 reads SGHRS; CDR2 reads YFSETQ. The CDR3 protein is CASSFSYGTSATYNEQFF. CDR3 nucleotides: TGCGCCAGCAGCTTTTCATACGGGACGTCCGCGACCTACAATGAGCAGTTCTTC.

This chain connects TRBV27 to TRBJ1-2; the D gene is possibly TRBD1 (6 bases). CDR3 size: 13 residues. Germline CDR1 reads MNHEY; CDR2 reads SMNVEV (reference sequence). The ends were cut back, 6 bases at V and 6 bases at J, with 14 bases in the middle. CDR3 region: CASSPQGGNGYTF. CDR3 nucleotides: TGTGCCAGCAGCCCACAGGGAGGAAATGGCTACACCTTC.

The chain has TRBV28 and TRBJ2-3; the match to TRBD2 covers 8 bases. The junction had 11 bases not matched to a gene; V was cut back by 5 bases and J by 7 bases. CDR1 and CDR2 from the germline V gene are MDHEN and SYDVKM. This CDR3 spans 15 amino acids. The CDR3 is CASSLSREAFYTQYF. CDR3 sequence (DNA): TGTGCCAGCAGTCTTTCGCGGGAGGCCTTCTATACGCAGTATTTT.

CDR3 sequence reads: CATDRDLSTDTQYF. The CDR3, as DNA: TGTGCCACCGACAGGGACCTTAGCACAGATACGCAGTATTTT. The chain combines TRBV28 with TRBJ2-3, with 7 bases fitting TRBD1. The CDR3 consists of 14 residues. Trimming cost V 10 bases and J 0 bases; bases outside gene matches: 7. The germline V gene has CDR1 MDHEN and CDR2 SYDVKM. The whole variable domain, remainder taken from reference TRBV28 and TRBJ2-3, is DVKVTQSSRYLVKRTGEKVFLECVQDMDHENMFWYRQDPGLGLRLIYFSYDVKMKEKGDIPEGYSVSREKKERFSLILESASTNQTSMYLCATDRDLSTDTQYFGPGTRLTVL.

CDR3 loop: CASSYSPGGHNEQFF. The DNA for the CDR3 is TGTGCCAGCAGTTACTCTCCGGGAGGTCACAATGAGCAGTTCTTC. The rearrangement uses TRBV6-2 or TRBV6-3 and TRBJ2-1, with 7 bases matching TRBD2. The CDR3 covers 15 residues. The V segment lost 0 bases and the J segment 5 bases; nucleotides outside the gene matches: 4. Germline loops: CDR1 MNHEY, CDR2 SVGEGT.

The V call is TRBV10-3, the J call TRBJ2-3, with 8 nucleotides matching TRBD1. The CDR3 length is 18 residues. CDR1 ENHRY and CDR2 SYGVKD come from the germline V gene. The trim removed 0 bases at V and 0 bases at J, leaving 8 bases unmatched. CDR3: CAISESTGTGASTDTQYF. The CDR3 DNA reads as TGTGCCATCAGTGAGTCAACTGGGACAGGCGCTAGCACAGATACGCAGTATTTT.

The J gene is TRBJ1-1, the V gene TRBV29-1, with D unclear. The CDR3 contains 9 residues. The V gene's germline CDR1 is SQVTM and CDR2 ANQGSEA. Trimming took off 7 bases at V and 3 bases at J, with 3 bases between the two ends. DNA for the CDR3: TGCAGCGCTGACACTGAAGCTTTCTTT. Residues: CSADTEAFF. The whole variable domain, filled in from reference TRBV29-1 and TRBJ1-1, reads SAVISQKPSRDICQRGTSLTIQCQVDSQVTMMFWYRQQPGQSLTLIATANQGSEATYESGFVIDKFPISRPNLTFSTLTVSNMSPEDSSIYLCSADTEAFFGQGTRLTVV.

V is TRBV11-2 and J is TRBJ1-3; D remains ambiguous. CDR3 size: 15 residues. Trimming cost V 4 bases and J 0 bases, with 10 bases left between them. Germline assignment: CDR1 SGHAT and CDR2 FQNNGV. The CDR3 protein is CASSSGRSSGNTIYF. The DNA for the CDR3 is TGTGCCAGCAGCTCCGGACGGAGCTCTGGAAACACCATATATTTT. Full variable domain (remainder filled in from reference TRBV11-2 and TRBJ1-3): EAGVAQSPRYKIIEKRQSVAFWCNPISGHATLYWYQQILGQGPKLLIQFQNNGVVDDSQLPKDRFSAERLKGVDSTLKIQPAKLEDSAVYLCASSSGRSSGNTIYFGEGSWLTVV.

The chain links TRBV5-6 to TRBJ2-1, with 8 positions matching TRBD2. The V segment lost 2 bases and the J segment 5 bases; nucleotides outside the gene matches: 9. Looked up from germline, CDR1 is SGHDT and CDR2 is YYEEEE. This CDR3 spans 16 amino acids. The chain's CDR3 is CASSFLAGSGNNEQFF. CDR3 DNA sequence: TGTGCCAGCAGCTTTCTAGCGGGCTCGGGAAACAATGAGCAGTTCTTC. The variable domain in full, with the rest retrieved from reference TRBV5-6 and TRBJ2-1, is DAGVTQSPTHLIKTRGQQVTLRCSPKSGHDTVSWYQQALGQGPQFIFQYYEEEERQRGNFPDRFSGHQFPNYSSELNVNALLLGDSALYLCASSFLAGSGNNEQFFGPGTRLTVL.

This sequence joins TRBV5-6 and TRBJ1-1; D is unresolved. Germline CDR1 is SGHDT and CDR2 is YYEEEE. Trimming removed 1 base from V and 0 bases from J, with 16 bases in between. The length of the CDR3 is 17 residues. CDR3 nucleotide sequence: TGTGCCAGCAGCTTGAGCAGGAACAAATACCTGAACACTGAAGCTTTCTTT. Its translation is CASSLSRNKYLNTEAFF. The entire variable domain, with the rest obtained from reference TRBV5-6 and TRBJ1-1, is as follows: DAGVTQSPTHLIKTRGQQVTLRCSPKSGHDTVSWYQQALGQGPQFIFQYYEEEERQRGNFPDRFSGHQFPNYSSELNVNALLLGDSALYLCASSLSRNKYLNTEAFFGQGTRLTVV.

With respect to this clonotype: A single base separates this from a much larger clone, so it may be a read error. The chain is built from TRBV6-4 and TRBJ2-1, with no clear D. The CDR3 consists of 14 residues. Germline V gene lookup returns CDR1 MRHNA and CDR2 SNTAGT. Trimming cost V 3 bases and J 3 bases, with 9 bases left between them. This CDR3 is CASSESDRYNEQFF. As DNA, the CDR3 is TGTGCCAGCAGTGAGTCGGACCGCTACAATGAGCAGTTCTTC.

This chain joins TRBV28 and TRBJ1-2, with D perhaps TRBD1 (5 bases). Trimming removed 8 bases from V and 4 bases from J, with 14 bases in between. From germline, CDR1 is MDHEN and CDR2 SYDVKM. This CDR3 contains 13 residues. The CDR3 bases are TGTGCCAGCCGTGGCGGTGGGGCCTATGGCTACACCTTC. Protein product: CASRGGGAYGYTF.